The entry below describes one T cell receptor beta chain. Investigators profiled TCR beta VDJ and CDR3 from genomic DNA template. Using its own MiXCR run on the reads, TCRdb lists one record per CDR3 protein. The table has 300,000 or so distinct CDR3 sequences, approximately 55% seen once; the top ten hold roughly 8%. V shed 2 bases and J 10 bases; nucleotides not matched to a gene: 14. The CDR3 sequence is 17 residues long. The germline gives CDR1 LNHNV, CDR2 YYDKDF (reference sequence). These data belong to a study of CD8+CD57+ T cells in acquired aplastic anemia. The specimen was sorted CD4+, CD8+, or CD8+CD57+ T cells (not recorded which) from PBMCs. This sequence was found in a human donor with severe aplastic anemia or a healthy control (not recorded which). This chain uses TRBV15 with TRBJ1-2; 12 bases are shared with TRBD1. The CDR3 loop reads CATSRPFPGQGAAFYTF. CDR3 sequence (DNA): TGTGCCACCAGCAGACCATTTCCGGGACAGGGGGCGGCATTCTACACCTTC.